The 9 T cell receptor beta chains in this list originate from one sample, sequenced in a study of T cells after yellow fever vaccination. TCRdb reprocessed the 5' RACE reads with MiXCR, giving one entry per CDR3 protein. The sample includes some 300,000 distinct CDR3 sequences, around 3.9% of them seen just once. Here the sequenced sample was PBMCs, taken on the day of the yellow fever booster vaccination. The receptors originated from a man younger than 30 who received the YFV17D yellow fever vaccine.

The V and J genes are TRBV7-2 and TRBJ2-3, with unresolved D. Germline V gene sequence: CDR1 SGHTA, CDR2 FQGNSA. V was clipped by 5 bases and J by 4 bases, with 10 bases between them. The length of the CDR3 is 13 residues. CDR3 sequence reads: CASSPNGPDTQYF. DNA for the CDR3: TGTGCCAGCAGCCCAAACGGCCCAGATACGCAGTATTTT.

The chain combines TRBV10-3 with TRBJ2-3; no reliable D call. The CDR3 sequence is 15 residues long. Deletions cut 2 bases from V and 7 bases from J, with 16 bases between. Germline loops: CDR1 ENHRY, CDR2 SYGVKD. The CDR3 region has the DNA TGTGCCATCAGTGAGGCCAGGACCCTTCCAAATACGCAGTATTTT. As protein: CAISEARTLPNTQYF.

The table lists this clonotype with many counts. The chain has TRBV7-2 and TRBJ2-7; 8 nucleotides line up with TRBD1. Trimming cost V 7 bases and J 3 bases; bases outside gene matches: 17. In germline, CDR1 is SGHTA, CDR2 FQGNSA. The CDR3 spans 17 residues. This chain's CDR3 is CASTPSPRGLCHYEQYV. As DNA, the CDR3 is TGTGCCAGCACCCCTTCTCCCAGGGGGCTCTGCCACTACGAGCAGTACGTC.

This clonotype appeared a few times. In DNA, the CDR3 is TGTGCCAGCATGCTGGCCTCTGGAAACACCATATATTTT. Protein sequence: CASMLASGNTIYF. The V call is TRBV6-1, the J call TRBJ1-3; D gene unclear. Trimming took 7 bases from V and 0 from J, leaving 7 bases between them. From germline, CDR1 is MNHNS and CDR2 SASEGT. The length of the CDR3 is 13 residues.

This clonotype was recorded many times. The chain recombines TRBV4-3 with TRBJ2-3; TRBD2 agrees at 7 bases. After removal of 1 base from V and 2 bases from J, the junction contained 0 bases not matched to a gene. This CDR3 contains 14 residues. Germline CDR1 and CDR2: LGHNA and YSLEER. The CDR3 DNA sequence: TGCGCCAGCAGCCAAGGGGACTACACAGATACGCAGTATTTT. Its translation: CASSQGDYTDTQYF.

This chain uses TRBV4-1 with TRBJ2-7, with TRBD1 matching 8 bases. The CDR3 spans 17 residues. Germline V gene lookup returns CDR1 MGHRA and CDR2 YSYEKL. Unmatched junction bases numbered 13, after V lost 4 bases and J lost 2 bases. CDR3 protein: CASSRTPGQETTYEQYF. In nucleotides, the CDR3 is TGCGCCAGCAGCCGGACGCCGGGACAGGAAACTACCTACGAGCAGTACTTC.

This clonotype was counted once. A much larger clone lies one base from this, so it may be a read error. The gene calls are TRBV7-2 and TRBJ2-2, with D possibly being TRBD2 (5 bases). Germline V gives CDR1 SGHTA, CDR2 FQGNSA. CDR3 length: 15 amino acids. Here the CDR3 DNA reads TGTGCCAGCAGCCTTAGGACGAGAGGCACCGGGGAGCTGATTTTT. It yields the protein CASSLRTRGTGELIF.

The V gene is TRBV9, the J gene TRBJ2-4; 9 bases match TRBD2. Germline assignment: CDR1 SGDLS and CDR2 YYNGEE. The ends lost 0 bases at V and 5 bases at J; junction bases unmatched: 6. The CDR3 contains 16 residues. The CDR3 spells CASSVGPGGGENIQYF. In DNA, the CDR3 is TGTGCCAGCAGCGTAGGACCCGGCGGGGGGGAAAACATTCAGTACTTC.

This clonotype was seen more than once but under ten times. The chain joins TRBV10-3 to TRBJ2-3; D tentatively reads TRBD1 or TRBD2 (6 bases each). Trimming took 8 bases from V and 5 from J, leaving 17 bases between them. Looked up from germline, CDR1 is ENHRY and CDR2 is SYGVKD. There are 14 residues in the CDR3. The CDR3 sequence: CAIGGTTQGDTQYF. The CDR3, as DNA: TGTGCCATCGGCGGGACCACACAGGGAGATACGCAGTATTTT.